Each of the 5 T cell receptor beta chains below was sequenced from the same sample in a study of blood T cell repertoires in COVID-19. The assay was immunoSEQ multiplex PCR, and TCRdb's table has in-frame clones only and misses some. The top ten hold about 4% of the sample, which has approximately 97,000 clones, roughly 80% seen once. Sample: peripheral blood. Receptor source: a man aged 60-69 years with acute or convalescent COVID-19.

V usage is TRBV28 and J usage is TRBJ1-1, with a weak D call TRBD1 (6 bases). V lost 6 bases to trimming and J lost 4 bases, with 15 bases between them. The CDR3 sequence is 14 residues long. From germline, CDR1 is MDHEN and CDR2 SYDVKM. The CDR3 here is CASREGGLGTEAFF. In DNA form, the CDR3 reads TGTGCCAGCAGAGAAGGGGGATTGGGCACTGAAGCTTTCTTT.

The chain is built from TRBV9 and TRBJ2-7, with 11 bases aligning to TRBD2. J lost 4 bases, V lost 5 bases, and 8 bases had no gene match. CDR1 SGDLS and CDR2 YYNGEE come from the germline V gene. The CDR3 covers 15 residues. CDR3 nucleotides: TGTGCCAGCAGTCTTAGCGGGGGGGCAGGTTACGAGCAGTACTTC. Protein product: CASSLSGGAGYEQYF.

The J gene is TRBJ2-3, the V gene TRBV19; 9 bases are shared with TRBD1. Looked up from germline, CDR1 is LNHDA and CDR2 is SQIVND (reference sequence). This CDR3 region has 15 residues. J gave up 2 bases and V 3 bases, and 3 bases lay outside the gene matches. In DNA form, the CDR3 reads TGTGCCAGTAGTATGGGACAGGGTTTCACAGATACGCAGTATTTT. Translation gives CASSMGQGFTDTQYF.

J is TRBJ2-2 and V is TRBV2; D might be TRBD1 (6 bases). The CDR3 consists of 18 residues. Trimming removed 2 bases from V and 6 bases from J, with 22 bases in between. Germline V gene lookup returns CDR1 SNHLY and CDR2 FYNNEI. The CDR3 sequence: CASSEYRQGLKGAGELFF. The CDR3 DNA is TGTGCCAGCAGTGAATATCGTCAGGGGCTAAAGGGGGCCGGGGAGCTGTTTTTT.

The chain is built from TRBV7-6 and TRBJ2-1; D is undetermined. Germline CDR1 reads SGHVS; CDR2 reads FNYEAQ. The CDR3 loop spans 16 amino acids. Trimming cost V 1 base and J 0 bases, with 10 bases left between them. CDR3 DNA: TGTGCCAGCAGCTTAGTTCGTTGGAGCTCCTACAATGAGCAGTTCTTC. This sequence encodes CASSLVRWSSYNEQFF.